The clone carrying this TCR beta chain was observed a few times. V lost 6 bases to trimming and J lost 1 base; unmatched junction nucleotides: 4. The CDR3 consists of 15 residues. The germline V gene has CDR1 SNHLY and CDR2 FYNNEI. Treatment reported: oral pan-JAK inhibitor, 5-10 mg twice daily. Extraction of RNA preceded its reverse transcription into cDNA, which served as the sequencing template. The data were produced by immunoSEQ multiplex PCR, yet TCRdb's version contains in-frame clones alone and is incomplete. The sample holds 50,000 to 65,000 clones, about half seen once. The data were obtained in a study of CD8+ T cells in alopecia areata.

The sequence was obtained from a human donor with alopecia areata. Material: CD8+ T cells sorted from blood, obtained at approximately week 39, from a patient treated with tofacitinib. This chain connects TRBV2 to TRBJ2-3; 10 bases map to TRBD2. The CDR3 loop reads CASSRLAGGTDTQYF. The CDR3 coding sequence is TGTGCCAGCAGCCGGCTAGCGGGAGGCACAGATACGCAGTATTTT.